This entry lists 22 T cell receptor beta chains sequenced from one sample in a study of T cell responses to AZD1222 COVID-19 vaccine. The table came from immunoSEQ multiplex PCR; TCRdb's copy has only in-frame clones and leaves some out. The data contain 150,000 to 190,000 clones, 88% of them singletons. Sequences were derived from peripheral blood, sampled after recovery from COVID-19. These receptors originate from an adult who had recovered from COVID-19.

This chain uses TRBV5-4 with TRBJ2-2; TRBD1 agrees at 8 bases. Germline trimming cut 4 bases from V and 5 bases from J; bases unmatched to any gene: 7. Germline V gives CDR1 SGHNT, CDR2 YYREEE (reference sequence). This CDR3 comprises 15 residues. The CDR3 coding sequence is TGTGCCAGCAGCGTTGACAGGGGCCGGACCGGGGAGCTGTTTTTT. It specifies CASSVDRGRTGELFF.

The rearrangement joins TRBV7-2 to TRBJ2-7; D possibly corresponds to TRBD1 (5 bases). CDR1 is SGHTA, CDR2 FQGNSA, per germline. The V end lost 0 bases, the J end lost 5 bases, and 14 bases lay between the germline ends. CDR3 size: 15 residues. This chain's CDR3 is CASSLAGGRANEQYF. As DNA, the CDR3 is TGTGCCAGCAGCTTAGCGGGCGGCAGGGCGAACGAGCAGTACTTC.

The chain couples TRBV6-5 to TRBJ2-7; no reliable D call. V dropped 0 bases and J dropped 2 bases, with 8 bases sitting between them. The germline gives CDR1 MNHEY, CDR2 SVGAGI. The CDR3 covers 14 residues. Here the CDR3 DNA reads TGTGCCAGCAGTTACTCGAGAAGAACCTACGAGCAGTACTTC. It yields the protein CASSYSRRTYEQYF.

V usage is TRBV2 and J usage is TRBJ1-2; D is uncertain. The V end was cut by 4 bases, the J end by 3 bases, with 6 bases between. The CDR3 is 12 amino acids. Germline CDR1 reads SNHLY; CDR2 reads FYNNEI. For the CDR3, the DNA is TGTGCCAGCAGTGCGACCTACTATGGCTACACCTTC. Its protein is CASSATYYGYTF.

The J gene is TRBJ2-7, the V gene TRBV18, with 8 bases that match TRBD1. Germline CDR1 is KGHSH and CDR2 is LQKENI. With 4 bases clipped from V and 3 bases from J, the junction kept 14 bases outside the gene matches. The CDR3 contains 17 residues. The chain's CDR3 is CASSRYRDRGGFYEQYF. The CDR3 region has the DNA TGTGCCAGCTCACGTTACCGAGACAGGGGAGGATTCTACGAGCAGTACTTC.

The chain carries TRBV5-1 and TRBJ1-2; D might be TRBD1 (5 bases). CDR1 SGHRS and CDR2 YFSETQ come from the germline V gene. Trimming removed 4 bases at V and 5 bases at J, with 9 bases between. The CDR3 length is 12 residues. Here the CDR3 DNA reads TGCGCCAGCAGCGCCGGGGCTTATGGCTACACCTTC. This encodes CASSAGAYGYTF.

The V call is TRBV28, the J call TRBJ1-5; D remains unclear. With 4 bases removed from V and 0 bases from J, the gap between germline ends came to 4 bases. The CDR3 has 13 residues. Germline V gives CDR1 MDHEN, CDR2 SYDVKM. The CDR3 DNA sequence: TGTGCCAGCAGTTGGGGTAGCAATCAGCCCCAGCATTTT. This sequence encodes CASSWGSNQPQHF.

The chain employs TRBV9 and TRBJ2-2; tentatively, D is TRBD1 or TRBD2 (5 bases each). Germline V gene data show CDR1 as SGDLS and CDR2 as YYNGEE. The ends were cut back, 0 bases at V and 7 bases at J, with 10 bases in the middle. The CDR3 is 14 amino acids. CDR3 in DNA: TGTGCCAGCAGCGTAGGAGGGGATAACGGGGAGCTGTTTTTT. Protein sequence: CASSVGGDNGELFF.

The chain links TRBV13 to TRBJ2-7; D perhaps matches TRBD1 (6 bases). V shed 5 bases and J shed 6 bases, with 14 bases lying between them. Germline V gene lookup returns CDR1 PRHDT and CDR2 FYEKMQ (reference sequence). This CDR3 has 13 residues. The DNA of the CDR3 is TGTGCCAGCAGCAGCCGACAGGCGGTCGAGCAGTACTTC. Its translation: CASSSRQAVEQYF. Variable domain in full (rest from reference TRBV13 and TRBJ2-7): AAGVIQSPRHLIKEKRETATLKCYPIPRHDTVYWYQQGPGQDPQFLISFYEKMQSDKGSIPDRFSAQQFSDYHSELNMSSLELGDSALYFCASSSRQAVEQYFGPGTRLTVT.

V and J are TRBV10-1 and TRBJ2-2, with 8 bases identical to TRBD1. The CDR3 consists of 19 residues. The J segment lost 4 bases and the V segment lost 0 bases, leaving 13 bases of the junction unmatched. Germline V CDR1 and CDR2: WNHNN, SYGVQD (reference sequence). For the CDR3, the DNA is TGCGCCAGCAGTGAGTCGGTTTTAACAGGACAGGGTATCACCGGGGAGCTGTTTTTT. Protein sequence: CASSESVLTGQGITGELFF.

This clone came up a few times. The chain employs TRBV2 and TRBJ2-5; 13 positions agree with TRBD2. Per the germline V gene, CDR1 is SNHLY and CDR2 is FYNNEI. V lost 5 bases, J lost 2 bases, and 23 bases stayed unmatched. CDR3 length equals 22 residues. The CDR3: CASSLGTSGKLGFRETQETQYF. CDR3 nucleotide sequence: TGTGCCAGCAGTCTAGGGACTAGCGGGAAACTCGGGTTCAGGGAGACACAAGAGACCCAGTACTTC.

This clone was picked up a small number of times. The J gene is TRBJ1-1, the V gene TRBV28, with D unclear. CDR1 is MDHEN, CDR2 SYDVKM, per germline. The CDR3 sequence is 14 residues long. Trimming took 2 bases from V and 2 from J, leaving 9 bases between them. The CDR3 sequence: CASSLQERNTEAFF. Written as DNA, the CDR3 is TGTGCCAGCAGTTTACAGGAAAGAAACACTGAAGCTTTCTTT.

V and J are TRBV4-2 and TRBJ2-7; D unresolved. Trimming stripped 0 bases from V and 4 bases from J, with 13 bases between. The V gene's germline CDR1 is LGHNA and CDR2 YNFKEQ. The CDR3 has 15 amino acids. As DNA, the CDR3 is TGTGCCAGCAGCCAAGAAGGTAATGCTAAGTACGAGCAGTACTTC. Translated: CASSQEGNAKYEQYF.

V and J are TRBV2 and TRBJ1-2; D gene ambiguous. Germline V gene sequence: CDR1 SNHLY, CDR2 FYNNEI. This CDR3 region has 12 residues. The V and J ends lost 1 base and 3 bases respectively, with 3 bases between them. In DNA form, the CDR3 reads TGTGCCAGCAGTGAAGTCGACTATGGCTACACCTTC. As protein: CASSEVDYGYTF.

CDR3 region: CASSARGSSTDTQYF. CDR3 sequence (DNA): TGTGCCAGCAGCGCCCGGGGCTCTAGCACAGATACGCAGTATTTT. The chain couples TRBV9 to TRBJ2-3; D possibly matches TRBD1 or TRBD2 (5 bases each). CDR1 and CDR2 from the germline V gene are SGDLS and YYNGEE. The CDR3 has 15 residues. Trimming left V 3 bases short and J 0 bases short, with 11 bases between.

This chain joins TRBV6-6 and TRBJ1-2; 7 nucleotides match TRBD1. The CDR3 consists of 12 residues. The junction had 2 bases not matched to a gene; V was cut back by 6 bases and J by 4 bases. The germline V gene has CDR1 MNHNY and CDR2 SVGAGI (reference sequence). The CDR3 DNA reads TGTGCCAGCAGCCGGACAGGCTATGGCTACACCTTC. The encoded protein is CASSRTGYGYTF.

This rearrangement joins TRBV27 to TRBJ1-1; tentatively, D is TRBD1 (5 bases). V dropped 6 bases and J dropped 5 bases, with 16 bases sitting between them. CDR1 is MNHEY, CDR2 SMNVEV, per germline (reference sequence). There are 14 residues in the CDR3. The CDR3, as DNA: TGTGCCAGCAGCTTGGGACGGTTGGCGACTGAAGCTTTCTTT. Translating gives CASSLGRLATEAFF.

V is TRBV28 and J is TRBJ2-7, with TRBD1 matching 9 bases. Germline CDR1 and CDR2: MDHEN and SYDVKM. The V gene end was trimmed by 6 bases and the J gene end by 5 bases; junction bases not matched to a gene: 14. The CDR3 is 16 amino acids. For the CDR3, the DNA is TGTGCCAGCAGATCCAATCCGGGACAGGGTTACAACGAGCAGTACTTC. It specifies CASRSNPGQGYNEQYF.

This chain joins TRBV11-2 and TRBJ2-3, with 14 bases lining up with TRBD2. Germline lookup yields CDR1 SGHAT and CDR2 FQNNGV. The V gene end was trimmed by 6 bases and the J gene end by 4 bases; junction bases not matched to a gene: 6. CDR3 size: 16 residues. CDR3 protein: CASSLGLAGVADTQYF. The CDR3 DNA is TGTGCCAGCAGTTTGGGACTAGCGGGAGTGGCAGATACGCAGTATTTT.

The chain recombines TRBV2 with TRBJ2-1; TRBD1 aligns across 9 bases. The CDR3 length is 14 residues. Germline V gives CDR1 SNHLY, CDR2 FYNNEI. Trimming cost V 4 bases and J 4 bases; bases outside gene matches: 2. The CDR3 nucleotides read TGTGCCAGCAGTGTTGACAGGGGGTACAATGAGCAGTTCTTC. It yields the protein CASSVDRGYNEQFF.

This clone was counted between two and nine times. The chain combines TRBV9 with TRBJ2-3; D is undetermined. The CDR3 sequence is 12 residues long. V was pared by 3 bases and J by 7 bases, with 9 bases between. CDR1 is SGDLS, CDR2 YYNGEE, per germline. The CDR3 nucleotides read TGTGCCAGCAGCGGAGTGGAGAATACGCAGTATTTT. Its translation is CASSGVENTQYF. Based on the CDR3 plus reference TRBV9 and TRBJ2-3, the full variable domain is DSGVTQTPKHLITATGQRVTLRCSPRSGDLSVYWYQQSLDQGLQFLIQYYNGEERAKGNILERFSAQQFPDLHSELNLSSLELGDSALYFCASSGVENTQYFGPGTRLTVL.

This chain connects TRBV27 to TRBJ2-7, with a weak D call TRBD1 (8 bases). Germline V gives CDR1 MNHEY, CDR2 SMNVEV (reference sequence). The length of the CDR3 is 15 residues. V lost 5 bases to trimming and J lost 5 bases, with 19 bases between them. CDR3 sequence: CASSAPRTGRDEQYF. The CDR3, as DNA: TGTGCCAGCAGTGCCCCTAGGACAGGGAGGGACGAGCAGTACTTC.